The 10 T cell receptor beta chains given below trace back to one sample, sequenced in a study of T cell responses to AZD1222 COVID-19 vaccine. Profiling relied on immunoSEQ multiplex PCR, and the TCRdb table lists in-frame clones only, not all of them. The data contain 150,000 or so clones, around 94% of them singletons. The sequencing here drew on peripheral blood, taken on day 0 of AZD1222 vaccination. These receptors were taken from an adult in good health.

V is TRBV20-1 and J is TRBJ1-1; possibly TRBD1 for D (5 bases). Trimming took off 3 bases at V and 4 bases at J, with 9 bases between the two ends. The CDR3 is made up of 12 amino acids. CDR1 and CDR2 from the germline V gene are DFQATT and SNEGSKA (reference sequence). The CDR3 DNA is TGCAGTGCTAGTTGGGGGAGCACTGAAGCTTTCTTT. Protein product: CSASWGSTEAFF.

The chain recombines TRBV18 with TRBJ1-6, with a possible D match to TRBD1 (6 bases). Germline V gene sequence: CDR1 KGHSH, CDR2 LQKENI. The CDR3 sequence is 14 residues long. Trimming removed 5 bases at V and 8 bases at J, with 13 bases between. The CDR3 region is CASSKGGGDSPLHF. CDR3 DNA sequence: TGTGCCAGCTCAAAGGGGGGAGGAGATTCACCCCTCCACTTT.

The chain uses TRBV9 and TRBJ1-1; D call uncertain. The CDR3 sequence is 14 residues long. Germline values: CDR1 SGDLS, CDR2 YYNGEE. Trimming took off 3 bases at V and 8 bases at J, with 17 bases between the two ends. The CDR3 sequence is CASSGETSRREAFF. The DNA for the CDR3 is TGTGCCAGCAGCGGAGAGACGTCCAGGAGAGAAGCTTTCTTT.

This chain connects TRBV5-4 to TRBJ1-1; 8 positions match TRBD1. J gave up 5 bases and V 4 bases, and 4 bases lay outside the gene matches. The CDR3 is 13 amino acids. Germline-derived CDR1 and CDR2 are SGHNT and YYREEE (reference sequence). The CDR3 protein is CASSAWTGTEAFF. DNA for the CDR3: TGTGCCAGCAGCGCTTGGACAGGGACTGAAGCTTTCTTT.

This clone was seen once. The V gene is TRBV30, the J gene TRBJ1-2; D gene uncertain. V was clipped by 0 bases and J by 4 bases, with 9 bases between them. The CDR3 extends over 13 amino acids. Germline V CDR1 and CDR2: GTSNPN, SVGIG (reference sequence). CDR3 nucleotide sequence: TGTGCCTGGAGTGTTACAGAAATCTATGGCTACACCTTC. It specifies CAWSVTEIYGYTF.

This chain links TRBV11-1 with TRBJ1-6, with TRBD1 matching over 7 bases. Germline V gene lookup returns CDR1 SGHAT and CDR2 FQDESV (reference sequence). J gave up 6 bases and V 1 base, and 0 bases lay outside the gene matches. This CDR3 has 14 residues. This chain's CDR3 is CASSLGDSNSPLHF. The CDR3, as DNA: TGTGCCAGCAGCTTAGGGGACAGTAATTCACCCCTCCACTTT.

V is TRBV5-1 and J is TRBJ1-3, with D tentatively TRBD1 (5 bases). Looked up from germline, CDR1 is SGHRS and CDR2 is YFSETQ. With 0 bases removed from V and 7 bases from J, the gap between germline ends came to 8 bases. The CDR3 runs 13 residues. CDR3 residues: CASSLDNRNTIYF. The CDR3 DNA is TGCGCCAGCAGCTTGGACAACAGGAACACCATATATTTT.

This chain uses TRBV30 with TRBJ2-7; TRBD2 matches 11 bases. The germline CDR1 and CDR2 sequences are GTSNPN and SVGIG (reference sequence). The CDR3 loop spans 15 amino acids. V trimming: 1 base; J trimming: 3 bases; junction bases outside the gene matches: 5. In DNA form, the CDR3 reads TGTGCCTGGAGTGAGGGGACTAGCGGAGTCTACGAGCAGTACTTC. This translates into CAWSEGTSGVYEQYF.

The chain has TRBV19 and TRBJ2-2; 10 bases fit TRBD1. This CDR3 has 14 amino acids. The V and J ends lost 9 bases and 5 bases, in that order; junction bases with no gene match: 6. Looked up from germline, CDR1 is LNHDA and CDR2 is SQIVND (reference sequence). Here the CDR3 DNA reads TGTGCCAGCACACCGGGACAGGGGACCGGGGAGCTGTTTTTT. Amino acid sequence: CASTPGQGTGELFF.

The V gene is TRBV24-1, the J gene TRBJ2-3; D is ambiguous. Per the germline V gene, CDR1 is KGHDR and CDR2 is SFDVKD. With 3 bases removed from V and 7 bases from J, the gap between germline ends came to 4 bases. The CDR3 is made up of 11 amino acids. The CDR3: CATSDINTQYF. In nucleotides, the CDR3 is TGTGCCACCAGTGATATAAATACGCAGTATTTT.